Sequencing of this T cell receptor beta chain was carried out in a study of response to subunit inactivated influenza vaccine. Study outcomes and limitations: Authors proposed each seasonal influenza vaccination draws in few new T cells.

Germline V lookup: CDR1 LNHNV, CDR2 YYDKDF (reference sequence). The CDR3 covers 17 residues. Trimming removed 1 base from V and 5 bases from J; junction bases left unmatched: 6. Of note for this clonotype: No antigen is known for it.

Using its own MiXCR run on the RT-PCR reads, TCRdb lists one record per CDR3 protein. The sample carries about 530,000 distinct CDR3 sequences, about an eighth recorded once. The receptor's source is a man aged 50 to 60 who received an inactivated influenza vaccine. The sequencing here drew on PBMCs from blood, taken on the day of vaccination. This sequence joins TRBV15 and TRBJ2-5, with 14 positions matching TRBD2. CDR3 protein: CATSRGLAGGTGETQYF. The CDR3 coding sequence is TGTGCCACCAGCAGAGGACTAGCGGGGGGGACTGGGGAGACCCAGTACTTC.